This TCR beta chain stems from a study of blood T cell repertoires in COVID-19. Study summary: Specimens from acute and convalescent COVID-19 originated in the United States, Italy and Spain.

In the original analysis: By means of reference gene primer amplification, nucleated cell counts were estimated. The data were produced by immunoSEQ multiplex PCR, yet TCRdb's version contains in-frame clones alone and is incomplete. V, J and clone size are taken as reported in that table, and D and trimming were inferred from the DNA itself. The sample holds approximately 180,000 clones, around 83% seen once. Those enrolled, adults aged roughly 18 to 100 years, came from under 25 US areas. Between the trimmed V and J ends, which lost 7 bases and 8 bases, there was a span of 18 bases. This CDR3 contains 15 residues. The germline CDR1 and CDR2 sequences are SGHVS and FNYEAQ.

The sequence derives from a man aged 45 to 65 who had recovered from COVID-19. V usage is TRBV7-6 and J usage is TRBJ1-6; D is possibly TRBD1 (5 bases). The sequenced sample consisted of PBMCs or T cells enriched from blood (not recorded which). The CDR3, as DNA: TGTGCCAGCATCGCAGGGTTCCCTAAGGATTCACCCCTCCACTTT. Translated, it gives CASIAGFPKDSPLHF.